Listed here are 20 T cell receptor beta chains from one sample, sequenced in a study of T cells in Graves' hyperthyroidism and ophthalmopathy (dated by TCRdb to between 2018 and 2021). Receptor libraries were prepared by multiplex PCR. Sequencer: Illumina HiSeq 2000. Amplification of TCR beta CDR3 regions was carried out from RNA transcripts. The TCR CDR3 was subjected to a first round of RT-PCR using the HTBI primer set and the Qiagen OneStep RT-PCR kit. TCRdb trimmed the raw reads at Q25, called clones with MiXCR and kept productive beta chains. Identical CDR3 protein sequences are pooled into one entry, listed with their most common genes and DNA. Counted in this sample were under 350,000 distinct CDR3 sequences; roughly a fifth of them appeared once. Around 48% of the sample is taken by the ten largest. Sequencing used blood. These receptor sequences come from a woman aged 45-65 years with Graves' hyperthyroidism.

This clonotype has ten or more counts. The J gene is TRBJ2-5, the V gene TRBV18, with 7 bases that match TRBD1. J gave up 3 bases and V 5 bases, and 9 bases lay outside the gene matches. The length of the CDR3 is 15 residues. Germline V gene data show CDR1 as KGHSH and CDR2 as LQKENI. The DNA of the CDR3 is TGTGCCAGCTCAACCAAACCGGACAGGAAAGAGACCCAGTACTTC. As protein: CASSTKPDRKETQYF.

About this clonotype itself: A much more abundant neighbour one base away suggests this may be a read error. The chain recombines TRBV28 with TRBJ1-5; D ambiguous. Between the trimmed V and J ends, which lost 4 bases and 7 bases, there was a span of 14 bases. The V gene's germline CDR1 is MDHEN and CDR2 SYDVKM. This CDR3 contains 14 residues. The CDR3 nucleotides are TGTGCCAGCAGTTACCCTCAGGAATTGCAGCCCCAGCATTTT. Amino acids: CASSYPQELQPQHF.

Only a few counts were recorded for this clonotype. The gene calls are TRBV27 and TRBJ2-1, with a possible D match to TRBD2 (6 bases). This CDR3 spans 18 amino acids. The V end lost 2 bases, the J end lost 10 bases, and 27 bases lay between the germline ends. Germline lookup yields CDR1 MNHEY and CDR2 SMNVEV (reference sequence). CDR3 sequence (DNA): TGTGCCAGCAGTTTAAGGCCGGCGCGGGACTCCTCGGTTGGAGAGCAGTTCTTC. Amino acid sequence: CASSLRPARDSSVGEQFF.

On this clonotype itself: Being one base from a much bigger clone, this may be a read error. As the CDR3 is not closed by the conserved phenylalanine or tryptophan, this likely results from a read error. The chain carries TRBV28 and TRBJ2-7, with D perhaps TRBD2 (6 bases). The CDR3 contains 14 residues. V lost 2 bases to trimming and J lost 7 bases, with 15 bases between them. From germline, CDR1 is MDHEN and CDR2 SYDVKM. The CDR3: CASSLAGTTREQYL. CDR3 bases: TGTGCCAGCAGTTTAGCGGGGACCACGAGGGAGCAGTACCTC.

Only one count was recorded for this clonotype. The chain joins TRBV29-1 to TRBJ1-2; D not certain. The germline V gene has CDR1 SQVTM and CDR2 ANQGSEA. V was trimmed by 5 bases and J by 6 bases, leaving 16 bases between them. The CDR3 is 13 residues long. The CDR3 loop is CSVRYGETDGYTF. CDR3 nucleotide sequence: TGCAGCGTTAGGTACGGGGAGACCGATGGCTACACCTTC.

The CDR3 DNA sequence: TGTGCCAGCTCAGCTGGACCTCTGGATGGCTACACCTTC. Its protein is CASSAGPLDGYTF. The V and J genes are TRBV18 and TRBJ1-2, with no clear D. Looked up from germline, CDR1 is KGHSH and CDR2 is LQKENI. With 5 bases removed from V and 6 bases from J, the gap between germline ends came to 13 bases. There are 13 residues in the CDR3. Complete variable domain (other parts from reference TRBV18 and TRBJ1-2): NAGVMQNPRHLVRRRGQEARLRCSPMKGHSHVYWYRQLPEEGLKFMVYLQKENIIDESGMPKERFSAEFPKEGPSILRIQQVVRGDSAAYFCASSAGPLDGYTFGSGTRLTVV.

The genes are TRBV12-5 and TRBJ1-6, with D possibly being TRBD1 (6 bases). The CDR3 runs to 14 residues. Trimming pared 8 bases from V and 9 bases from J, leaving 17 bases between. In germline, CDR1 is LGHNT, CDR2 FRNRAP. In nucleotides, the CDR3 is TGTGCTAGTCCGACCGGGACACCGGGTTCACCCCTCCACTTT. Encoded protein: CASPTGTPGSPLHF.

This clonotype was found many times. CDR3 loop: CASSFPELGINEQFF. CDR3 in DNA: TGTGCCAGCAGCTTCCCCGAACTGGGGATCAATGAGCAGTTCTTC. The gene calls are TRBV7-9 and TRBJ2-1; unclear D gene. From germline, CDR1 is SEHNR and CDR2 FQNEAQ (reference sequence). Trimming stripped 3 bases from V and 6 bases from J, with 15 bases between. The CDR3 is 15 amino acids.

This clonotype was found a few times. The chain couples TRBV6-1 to TRBJ1-1, with D perhaps matching TRBD1 (6 bases). Germline assignment: CDR1 MNHNS and CDR2 SASEGT. V gave up 5 bases and J gave up 5 bases, with 18 bases separating them. CDR3 size: 15 residues. In nucleotides, the CDR3 is TGTGCCAGCAGTATCTCACAGGGAGTCGGGACTGAAGCTTTCTTT. Its protein product is CASSISQGVGTEAFF.

This chain uses TRBV27 with TRBJ1-2; D may be TRBD1 (5 bases). V lost 5 bases, J lost 2 bases, and 15 bases lay in between. The length of the CDR3 is 15 residues. Looked up from germline, CDR1 is MNHEY and CDR2 is SMNVEV (reference sequence). CDR3 DNA sequence: TGTGCCAGCAGTCCAGCATGGGCAGGGAACTATGGCTACACCTTC. Translation: CASSPAWAGNYGYTF.

This clonotype was observed a handful of times. This rearrangement joins TRBV20-1 to TRBJ2-3; 9 bases align to TRBD1. Per the germline V gene, CDR1 is DFQATT and CDR2 is SNEGSKA (reference sequence). CDR3 length: 14 residues. V gave up 5 bases and J gave up 2 bases; unmatched junction bases: 5. Written as DNA, the CDR3 is TGCAGTGCTGGGGGGGACAGGGACACAGATACGCAGTATTTT. It encodes CSAGGDRDTDTQYF.

This clonotype was counted ten times or more. This rearrangement joins TRBV2 to TRBJ2-3; TRBD2 might be the D (6 bases). Trimming cost V 7 bases and J 9 bases, with 14 bases left between them. CDR1 is SNHLY, CDR2 FYNNEI, per germline. The CDR3 extends over 12 amino acids. For the CDR3, the DNA is TGTGCCAGCAACGGGGGAATCTGGACGCAGTATTTT. This encodes CASNGGIWTQYF.

This clonotype was detected ten times or more. The CDR3, as DNA: TGTGCCAGCAGTTTTCGGCAGGGTCATTCACCCCTCCACTTT. Its translation is CASSFRQGHSPLHF. The genes are TRBV12-3 or TRBV12-4 and TRBJ1-6; TRBD1 might be the D (5 bases). Between the trimmed V and J ends, which lost 3 bases and 8 bases, there was a span of 11 bases. This CDR3 has 14 amino acids.

The chain has TRBV13 and TRBJ2-3; 14 nucleotides agree with TRBD2. The CDR3 length is 17 residues. Germline CDR1 reads PRHDT; CDR2 reads FYEKMQ (reference sequence). With 4 bases clipped from V and 3 bases from J, the junction kept 6 bases outside the gene matches. CDR3 sequence: CASSSRTSGRSTDTQYF. CDR3 coding DNA: TGTGCCAGCAGCTCACGGACTAGCGGGAGGTCTACAGATACGCAGTATTTT.

V usage is TRBV6-5 and J usage is TRBJ2-3; the match to TRBD2 covers 11 bases. Germline V gene data show CDR1 as MNHEY and CDR2 as SVGAGI. V lost 3 bases to trimming and J lost 4 bases; unmatched junction nucleotides: 15. This CDR3 spans 19 amino acids. CDR3 nucleotide sequence: TGTGCCAGCAGTTATAAAACCGGGACTAGCGGTACCTTCGCAGATACGCAGTATTTT. It translates to CASSYKTGTSGTFADTQYF.

The chain combines TRBV20-1 with TRBJ2-5, with D perhaps TRBD2 (5 bases). The CDR3 is 12 amino acids. Trimming shortened V by 1 base and J by 3 bases, and 6 bases separated the two germline ends. Germline lookup yields CDR1 DFQATT and CDR2 SNEGSKA (reference sequence). DNA for the CDR3: TGCAGTGCTAGAGTACTAGAAGAGACCCAGTACTTC. Protein: CSARVLEETQYF.

This clonotype was recorded many times. J is TRBJ2-7 and V is TRBV6-1; D ambiguous. This CDR3 is 13 amino acids long. CDR1 MNHNS and CDR2 SASEGT come from the germline V gene. With 4 bases removed from V and 2 bases from J, the gap between germline ends came to 9 bases. The CDR3 DNA follows: TGTGCCAGCAGTGTTGAGGTAACCTACGAGCAGTACTTC. It specifies CASSVEVTYEQYF.

This clonotype appeared many times. Written as DNA, the CDR3 is TGTGCCAGCAGCCAACTAGCGGGGTTATACAATGAGCAGTTCTTC. As protein: CASSQLAGLYNEQFF. This chain connects TRBV11-3 to TRBJ2-1, with 10 bases identical to TRBD2. The CDR3 contains 15 residues. With 5 bases clipped from V and 4 bases from J, the junction kept 5 bases outside the gene matches. Germline V gene sequence: CDR1 SGHNT, CDR2 YENEEA.

The gene calls are TRBV28 and TRBJ1-1, with unresolved D. The CDR3 extends over 13 amino acids. Deletions cut 4 bases from V and 5 bases from J, with 11 bases between. CDR1 is MDHEN, CDR2 SYDVKM, per germline. CDR3 DNA: TGTGCCAGCAGTTCTGCGAGTGAAACTGAAGCTTTCTTT. Its protein is CASSSASETEAFF.

This clonotype has ten or more counts. This sequence joins TRBV20-1 and TRBJ2-2, with D maybe TRBD1 (6 bases). V was shortened by 6 bases and J by 1 base, with 15 bases between the two germline ends. CDR1 and CDR2 from the germline V gene are DFQATT and SNEGSKA (reference sequence). The CDR3 totals 15 residues. DNA for the CDR3: TGCAGTGCCAGTCCAGGGGATATGAACACCGGGGAGCTGTTTTTT. Its translation is CSASPGDMNTGELFF.